This TCR beta chain originates from a study of T cell responses to AZD1222 COVID-19 vaccine. The repertoire was sequenced with immunoSEQ multiplex PCR; TCRdb's copy has only in-frame clones and lacks some. Altogether 150,000 to 200,000 clones are present, about 88% being singletons, with the ten largest covering 25% to 30%. The CDR3 is 12 residues long. CDR1 and CDR2 from the germline V gene are SQVTM and ANQGSEA. J was trimmed by 2 bases and V by 6 bases; bases with no gene match: 1. The sequencing used peripheral blood, collected 28 days after the second AZD1222 dose. This TCR came from an adult who received the AZD1222 COVID-19 vaccine. The chain has TRBV29-1 and TRBJ2-5, with 9 bases aligning to TRBD1. Written as DNA, the CDR3 is TGCAGCGTCGGGACAGGGCAAGAGACCCAGTACTTC. This encodes CSVGTGQETQYF.